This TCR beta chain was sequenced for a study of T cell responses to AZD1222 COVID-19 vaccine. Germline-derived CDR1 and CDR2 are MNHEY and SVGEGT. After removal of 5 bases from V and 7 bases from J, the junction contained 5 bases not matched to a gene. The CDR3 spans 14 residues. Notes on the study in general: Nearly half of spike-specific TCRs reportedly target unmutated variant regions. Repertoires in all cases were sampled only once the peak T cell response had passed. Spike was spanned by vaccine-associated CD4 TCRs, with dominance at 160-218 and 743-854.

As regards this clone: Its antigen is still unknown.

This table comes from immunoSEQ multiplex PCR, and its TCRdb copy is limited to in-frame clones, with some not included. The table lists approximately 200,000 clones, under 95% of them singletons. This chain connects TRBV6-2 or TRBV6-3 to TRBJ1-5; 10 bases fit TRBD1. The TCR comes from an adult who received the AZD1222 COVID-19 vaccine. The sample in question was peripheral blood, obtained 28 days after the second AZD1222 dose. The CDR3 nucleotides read TGTGCCAGCAGTCGGACAGGGGGAGGGCAGCCCCAGCATTTT. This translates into CASSRTGGGQPQHF.